Given below is one TCR beta chain in context. Its matching antigen is unknown. The CDR3 has 15 residues. J was trimmed by 3 bases and V by 4 bases; bases with no gene match: 1. Germline CDR1 is SNHLY and CDR2 is FYNNEI. This entry belongs to a study of cytomegalovirus exposure and HLA in healthy donors. Study-level background: Roughly 180 million T cells yielded 117 million unique TCR beta sequences, as an earlier analysis found. Researchers found that just over 80% of a few hundred genotyped donors fell within the Caucasian-associated ancestry cluster.

General study points: Cytomegalovirus association was listed for approximately 150 TCR beta chains. Analyses of presence and absence presupposed an approximately uniform sequencing depth across donors.

The PCR used 60 Vbeta and 13 Jbeta primers. Here immunoSEQ multiplex PCR was the method, and the copy in TCRdb shows in-frame clones only, minus some. The sample records about 160,000 clones, approximately 80% being singletons. Sequencing was performed on PBMCs. This clonotype was obtained from a woman aged 40 to 50 in good health and CMV-seropositive. This chain joins TRBV2 and TRBJ2-5; 14 nucleotides match TRBD2. CDR3: CASSGGLAGEETQYF. The CDR3 coding sequence is TGTGCCAGCAGTGGGGGACTAGCGGGGGAAGAGACCCAGTACTTC.